This TCR beta chain was identified during a study of T cells in Graves' hyperthyroidism and ophthalmopathy. General observations from the study: Model output signaled ophthalmopathy a median around 6.9 months ahead of onset.

CDR3 length: 16 amino acids. CDR1 and CDR2 (germline): SNHLY, FYNNEI. V lost 0 bases, J lost 8 bases, and 4 bases stayed unmatched. On this clonotype itself: Its antigen is not identified.

Amplification of TCR beta CDR3 regions used RNA as the template. Carried out on the TCR CDR3, a first-round RT-PCR used the HTBI primer set. MiXCR, applied by TCRdb to the multiplex PCR reads, yields one record per CDR3 protein. The sample has 530,000 or so distinct CDR3 sequences, about half seen once. Sequenced input: peripheral blood or thyroid tissue (not recorded which). The chain combines TRBV2 with TRBJ1-6; 10 bases line up with TRBD1. The TCR comes from a woman between 18 and 30 years old with Graves' hyperthyroidism. CDR3 nucleotide sequence: TGTGCCAGCAGTGAAGCACCCGGGACAGGGGATTCACCCCTCCACTTT. Residues: CASSEAPGTGDSPLHF.